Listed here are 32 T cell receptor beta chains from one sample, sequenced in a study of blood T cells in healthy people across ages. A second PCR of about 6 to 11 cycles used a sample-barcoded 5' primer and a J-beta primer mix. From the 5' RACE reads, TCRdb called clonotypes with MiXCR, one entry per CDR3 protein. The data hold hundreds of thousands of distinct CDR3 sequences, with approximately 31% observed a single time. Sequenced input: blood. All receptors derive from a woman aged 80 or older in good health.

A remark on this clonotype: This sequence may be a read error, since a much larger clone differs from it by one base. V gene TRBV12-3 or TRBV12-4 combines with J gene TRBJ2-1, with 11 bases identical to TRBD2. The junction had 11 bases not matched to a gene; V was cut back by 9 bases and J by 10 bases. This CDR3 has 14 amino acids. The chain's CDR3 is CASYDSGGGEEQFF. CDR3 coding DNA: TGTGCCAGTTACGATAGCGGGGGGGGCGAAGAGCAGTTCTTC.

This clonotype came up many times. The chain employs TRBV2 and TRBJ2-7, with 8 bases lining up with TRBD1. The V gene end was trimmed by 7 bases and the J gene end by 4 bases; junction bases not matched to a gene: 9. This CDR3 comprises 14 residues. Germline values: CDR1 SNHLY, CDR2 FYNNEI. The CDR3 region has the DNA TGTGCCAGCAAGTTCGACAGGGGAAGGTACGAGCAGTACTTC. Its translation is CASKFDRGRYEQYF.

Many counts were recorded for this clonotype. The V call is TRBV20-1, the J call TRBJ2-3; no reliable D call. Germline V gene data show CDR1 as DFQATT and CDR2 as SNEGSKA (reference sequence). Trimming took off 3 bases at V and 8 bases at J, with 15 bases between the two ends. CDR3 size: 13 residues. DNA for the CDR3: TGCAGTGCTAGCCTCCCCGGGCCGGGTACGCAGTATTTT. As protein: CSASLPGPGTQYF.

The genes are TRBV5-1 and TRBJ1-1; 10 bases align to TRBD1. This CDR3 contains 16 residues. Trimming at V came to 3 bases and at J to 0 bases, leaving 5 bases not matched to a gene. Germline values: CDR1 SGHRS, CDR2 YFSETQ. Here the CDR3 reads CASSSGTGDLNTEAFF. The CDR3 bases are TGCGCCAGCAGCTCCGGGACAGGGGATTTGAACACTGAAGCTTTCTTT.

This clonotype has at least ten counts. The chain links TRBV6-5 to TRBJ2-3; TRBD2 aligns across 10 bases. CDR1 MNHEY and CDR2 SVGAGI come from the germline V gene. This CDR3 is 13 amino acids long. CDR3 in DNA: TGTGCGAGCGGGGGGGCAGGCACAGATACGCAGTATTTT. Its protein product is CASGGAGTDTQYF.

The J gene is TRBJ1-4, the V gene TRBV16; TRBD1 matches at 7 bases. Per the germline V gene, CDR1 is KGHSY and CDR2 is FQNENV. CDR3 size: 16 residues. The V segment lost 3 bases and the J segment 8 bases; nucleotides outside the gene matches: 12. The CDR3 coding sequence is TGTGCCAGCAGCCATTTCTTCGCAGGGGGAGGCGAAAAACTGTTTTTT. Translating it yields CASSHFFAGGGEKLFF.

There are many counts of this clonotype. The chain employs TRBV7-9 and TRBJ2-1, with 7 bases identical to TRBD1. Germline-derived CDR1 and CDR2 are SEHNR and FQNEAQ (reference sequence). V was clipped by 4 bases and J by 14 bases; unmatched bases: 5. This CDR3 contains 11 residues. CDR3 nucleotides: TGTGCCAGCAGCTCCCGGGACAGTGAGTTCTTC. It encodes CASSSRDSEFF.

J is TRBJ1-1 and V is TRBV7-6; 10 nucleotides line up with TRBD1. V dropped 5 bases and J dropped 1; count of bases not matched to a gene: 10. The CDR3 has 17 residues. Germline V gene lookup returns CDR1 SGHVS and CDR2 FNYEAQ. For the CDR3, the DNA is TGTGCCAGCAGCCTCCCCCGCGGGACAGGGGAGAACACTGAAGCTTTCTTT. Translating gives CASSLPRGTGENTEAFF.

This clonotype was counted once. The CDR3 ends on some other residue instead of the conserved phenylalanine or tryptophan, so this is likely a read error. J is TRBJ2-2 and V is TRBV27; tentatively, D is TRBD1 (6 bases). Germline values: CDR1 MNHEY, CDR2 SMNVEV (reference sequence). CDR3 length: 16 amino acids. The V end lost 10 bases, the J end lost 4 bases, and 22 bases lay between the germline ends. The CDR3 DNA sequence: TGTGCCACTTGGTCGCTACAGGGTTTTGGCACCGGGGAGCTGTTTTGT. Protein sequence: CATWSLQGFGTGELFC.

DNA of the CDR3: TGTGCCAGTAGTAGGGACAGGGTTTACAATGAGCAGTTCTTC. Translated, it gives CASSRDRVYNEQFF. V gene TRBV19 combines with J gene TRBJ2-1; TRBD1 matches 9 bases. The CDR3 consists of 14 residues. J lost 4 bases, V lost 4 bases, and 2 bases had no gene match. The V gene's germline CDR1 is LNHDA and CDR2 SQIVND (reference sequence).

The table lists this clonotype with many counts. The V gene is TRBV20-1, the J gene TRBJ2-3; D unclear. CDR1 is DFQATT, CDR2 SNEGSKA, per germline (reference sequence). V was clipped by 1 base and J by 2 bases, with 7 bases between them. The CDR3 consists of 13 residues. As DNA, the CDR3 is TGCAGTGCTAGAGGGCAGAACACAGATACGCAGTATTTT. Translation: CSARGQNTDTQYF.

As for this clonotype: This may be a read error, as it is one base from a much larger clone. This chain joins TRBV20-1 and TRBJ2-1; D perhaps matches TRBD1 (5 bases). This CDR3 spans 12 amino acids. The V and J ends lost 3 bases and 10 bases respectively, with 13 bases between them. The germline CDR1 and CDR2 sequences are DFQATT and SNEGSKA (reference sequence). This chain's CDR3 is CSASNQGYEQFF. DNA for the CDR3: TGCAGTGCTAGCAATCAGGGCTACGAGCAGTTCTTC.

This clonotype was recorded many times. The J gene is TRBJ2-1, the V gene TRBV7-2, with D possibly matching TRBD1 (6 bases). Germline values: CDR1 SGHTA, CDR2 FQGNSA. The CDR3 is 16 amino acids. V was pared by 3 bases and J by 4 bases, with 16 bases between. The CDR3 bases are TGTGCCAGCAGCTTCCCCCCCGGGACAATTTACAATGAGCAGTTCTTC. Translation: CASSFPPGTIYNEQFF.

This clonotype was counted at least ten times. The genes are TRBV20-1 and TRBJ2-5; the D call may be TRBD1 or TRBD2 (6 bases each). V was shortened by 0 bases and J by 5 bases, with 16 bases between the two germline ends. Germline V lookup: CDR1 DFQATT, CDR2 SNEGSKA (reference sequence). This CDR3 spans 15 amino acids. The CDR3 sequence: CSARDPRGLSETQYF. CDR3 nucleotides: TGCAGTGCTAGAGATCCCCGGGGGCTGTCGGAGACCCAGTACTTC.

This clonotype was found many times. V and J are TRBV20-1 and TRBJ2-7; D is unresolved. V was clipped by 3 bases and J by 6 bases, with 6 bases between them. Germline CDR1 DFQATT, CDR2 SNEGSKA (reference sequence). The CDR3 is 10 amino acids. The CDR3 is CSASEREQYF. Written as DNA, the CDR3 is TGCAGTGCTAGCGAGCGCGAGCAGTACTTC.

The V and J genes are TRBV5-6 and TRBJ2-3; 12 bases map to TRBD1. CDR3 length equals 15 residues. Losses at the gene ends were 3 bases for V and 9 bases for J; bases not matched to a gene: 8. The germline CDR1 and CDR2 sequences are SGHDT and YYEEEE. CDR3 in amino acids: CASSSTGQGAGTQYF. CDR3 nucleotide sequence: TGTGCCAGCAGCTCGACGGGACAGGGGGCAGGGACGCAGTATTTT.

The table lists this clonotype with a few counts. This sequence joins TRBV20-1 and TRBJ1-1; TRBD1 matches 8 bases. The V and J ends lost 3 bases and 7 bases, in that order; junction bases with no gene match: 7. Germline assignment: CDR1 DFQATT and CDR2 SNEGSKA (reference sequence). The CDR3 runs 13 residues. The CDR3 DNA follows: TGCAGTGCTAGGGGGGACAGGAAGAATGAAGCTTTCTTT. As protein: CSARGDRKNEAFF.

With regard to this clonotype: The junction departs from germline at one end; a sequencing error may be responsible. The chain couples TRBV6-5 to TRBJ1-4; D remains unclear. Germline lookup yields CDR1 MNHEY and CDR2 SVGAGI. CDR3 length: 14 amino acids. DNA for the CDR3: TGTGCCAGCGCTACAACCACAACTAATGGAAAACTGTTTTTT. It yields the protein CASATTTTNGKLFF.

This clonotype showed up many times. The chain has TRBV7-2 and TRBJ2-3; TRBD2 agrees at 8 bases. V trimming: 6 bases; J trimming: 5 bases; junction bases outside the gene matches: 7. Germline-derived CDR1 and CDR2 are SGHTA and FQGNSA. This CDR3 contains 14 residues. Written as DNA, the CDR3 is TGTGCCAGCAGAACTGGACTAGCAGGAGATACGCAGTATTTT. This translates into CASRTGLAGDTQYF.

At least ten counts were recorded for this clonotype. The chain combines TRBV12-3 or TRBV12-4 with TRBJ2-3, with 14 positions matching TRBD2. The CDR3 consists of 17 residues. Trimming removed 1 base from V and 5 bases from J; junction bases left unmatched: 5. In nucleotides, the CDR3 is TGTGCCAGCAGTTTAGGCCGGACTAGCGGGGGGCGAGATACGCAGTATTTT. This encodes CASSLGRTSGGRDTQYF.

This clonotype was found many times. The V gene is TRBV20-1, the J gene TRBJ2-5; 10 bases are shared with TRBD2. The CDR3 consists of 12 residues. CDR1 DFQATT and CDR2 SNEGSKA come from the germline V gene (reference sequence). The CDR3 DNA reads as TGCCGCGCTAGCGGGGGCGGAGAGACCCAGTACTTC. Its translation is CRASGGGETQYF.

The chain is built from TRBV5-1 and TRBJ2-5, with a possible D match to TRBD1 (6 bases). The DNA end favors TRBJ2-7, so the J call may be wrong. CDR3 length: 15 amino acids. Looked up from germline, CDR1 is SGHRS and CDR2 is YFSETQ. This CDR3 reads CASSFGTLVGYEQYF. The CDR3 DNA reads TGCGCCAGCAGCTTCGGGACACTCGTCGGCTACGAGCAGTACTTC.

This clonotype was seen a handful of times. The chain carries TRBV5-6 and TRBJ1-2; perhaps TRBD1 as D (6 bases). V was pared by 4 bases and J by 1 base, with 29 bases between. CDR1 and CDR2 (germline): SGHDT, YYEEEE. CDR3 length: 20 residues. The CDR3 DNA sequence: TGTGCCAGCAGCCTCTCCCCCAAGGGGCAGGGGTTAGGCTTTAACTATGGCTACACCTTC. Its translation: CASSLSPKGQGLGFNYGYTF. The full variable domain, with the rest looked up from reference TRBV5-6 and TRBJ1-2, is DAGVTQSPTHLIKTRGQQVTLRCSPKSGHDTVSWYQQALGQGPQFIFQYYEEEERQRGNFPDRFSGHQFPNYSSELNVNALLLGDSALYLCASSLSPKGQGLGFNYGYTFGSGTRLTVV.

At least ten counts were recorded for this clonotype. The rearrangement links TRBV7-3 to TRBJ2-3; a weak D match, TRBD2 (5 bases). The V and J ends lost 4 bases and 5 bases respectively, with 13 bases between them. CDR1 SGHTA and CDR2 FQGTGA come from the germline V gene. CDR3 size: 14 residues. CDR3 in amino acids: CASSSTRSGDTQYF. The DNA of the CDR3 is TGTGCCAGCAGCTCTACTAGGTCGGGAGATACGCAGTATTTT.

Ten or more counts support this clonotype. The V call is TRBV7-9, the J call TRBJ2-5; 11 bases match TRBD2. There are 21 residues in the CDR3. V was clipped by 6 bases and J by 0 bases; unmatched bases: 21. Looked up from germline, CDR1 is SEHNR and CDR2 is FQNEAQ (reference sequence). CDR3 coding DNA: TGTGCCAGCAGTTTCGCTGCCGGGCCTAGCGGGGGGCCCAACTACCAAGAGACCCAGTACTTC. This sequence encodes CASSFAAGPSGGPNYQETQYF.

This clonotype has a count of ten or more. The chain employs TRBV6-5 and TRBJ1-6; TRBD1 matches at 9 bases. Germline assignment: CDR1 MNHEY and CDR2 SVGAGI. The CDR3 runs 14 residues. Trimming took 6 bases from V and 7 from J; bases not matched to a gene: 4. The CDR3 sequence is CASRGQGRNSPLHF. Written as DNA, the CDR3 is TGTGCCAGCAGGGGACAGGGTCGGAATTCACCCCTCCACTTT.

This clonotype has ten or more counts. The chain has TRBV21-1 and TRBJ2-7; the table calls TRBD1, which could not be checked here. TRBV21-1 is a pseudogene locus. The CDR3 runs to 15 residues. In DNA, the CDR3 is TGTGCCAGCAGCTCCCGACAGGAGGTTCCCTACGAGCAGTACTTC. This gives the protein CASSSRQEVPYEQYF.

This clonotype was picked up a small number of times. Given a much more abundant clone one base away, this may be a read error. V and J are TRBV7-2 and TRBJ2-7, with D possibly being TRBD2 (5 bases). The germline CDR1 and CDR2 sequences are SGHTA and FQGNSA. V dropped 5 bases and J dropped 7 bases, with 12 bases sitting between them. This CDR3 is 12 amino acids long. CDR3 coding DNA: TGTGCCAGCAGCCAGCCGGGGAATGAGCAGTACTTC. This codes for CASSQPGNEQYF. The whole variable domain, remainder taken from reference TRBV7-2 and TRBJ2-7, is GAGVSQSPSNKVTEKGKDVELRCDPISGHTALYWYRQSLGQGLEFLIYFQGNSAPDKSGLPSDRFSAERTGGSVSTLTIQRTQQEDSAVYLCASSQPGNEQYFGPGTRLTVT.

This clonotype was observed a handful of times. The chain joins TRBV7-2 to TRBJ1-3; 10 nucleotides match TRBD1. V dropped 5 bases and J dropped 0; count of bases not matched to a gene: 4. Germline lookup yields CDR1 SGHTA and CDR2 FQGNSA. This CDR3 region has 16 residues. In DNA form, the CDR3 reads TGTGCCAGCAGCAGGGACAGGGGAGGCTCTGGAAACACCATATATTTT. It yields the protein CASSRDRGGSGNTIYF.

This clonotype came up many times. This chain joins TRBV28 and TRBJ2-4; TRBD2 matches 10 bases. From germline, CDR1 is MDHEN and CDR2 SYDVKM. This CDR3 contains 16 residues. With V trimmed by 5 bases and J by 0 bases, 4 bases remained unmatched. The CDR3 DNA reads TGTGCCAGCAGTGTGAGACTAGCGGGAGCCAAAAACATTCAGTACTTC. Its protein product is CASSVRLAGAKNIQYF. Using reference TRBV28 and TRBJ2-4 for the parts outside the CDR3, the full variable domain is DVKVTQSSRYLVKRTGEKVFLECVQDMDHENMFWYRQDPGLGLRLIYFSYDVKMKEKGDIPEGYSVSREKKERFSLILESASTNQTSMYLCASSVRLAGAKNIQYFGAGTRLSVL.

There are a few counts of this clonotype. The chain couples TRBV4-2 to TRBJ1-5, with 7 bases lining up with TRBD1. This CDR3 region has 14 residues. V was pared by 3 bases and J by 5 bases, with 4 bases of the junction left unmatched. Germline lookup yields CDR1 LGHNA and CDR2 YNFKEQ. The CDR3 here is CASSHVGTDQPQHF. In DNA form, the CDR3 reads TGTGCCAGCAGCCATGTTGGGACAGATCAGCCCCAGCATTTT.

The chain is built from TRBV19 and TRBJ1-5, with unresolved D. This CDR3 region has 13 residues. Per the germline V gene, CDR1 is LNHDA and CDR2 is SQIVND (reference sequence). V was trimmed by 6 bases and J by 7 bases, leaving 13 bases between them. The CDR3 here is CASRNQRWQPQHF. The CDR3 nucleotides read TGTGCCAGTAGGAATCAAAGGTGGCAGCCCCAGCATTTT.